This record covers a single T cell receptor beta chain. The data were taken from a study of T cells in Graves' hyperthyroidism and ophthalmopathy. This CDR3 comprises 16 residues. CDR1 is MGHDK, CDR2 SYGVNS, per germline. J was trimmed by 3 bases and V by 6 bases; bases with no gene match: 12. TCR beta CDR3 region amplification was performed from RNA transcripts. The TCR CDR3 first-round RT-PCR relied on the HTBI primer set. Each CDR3 protein gets one entry after TCRdb re-called the multiplex PCR reads with MiXCR. The sample comprises just over 550,000 distinct CDR3 sequences, about 43% of which are singletons, and approximately 8.2% rests with the top ten. Reasons for excluding patients were uncontrolled infection, other autoimmune disease, pregnancy or lactation.

Specimen: peripheral blood or thyroid tissue (not recorded which). The rearrangement joins TRBV25-1 to TRBJ1-1; 8 bases fit TRBD1. This TCR came from a woman younger than 35 with Graves' hyperthyroidism. CDR3 loop: CASSLRTGLSDTEAFF. CDR3 nucleotides: TGTGCCAGCAGCTTGAGGACAGGGCTTAGTGACACTGAAGCTTTCTTT.